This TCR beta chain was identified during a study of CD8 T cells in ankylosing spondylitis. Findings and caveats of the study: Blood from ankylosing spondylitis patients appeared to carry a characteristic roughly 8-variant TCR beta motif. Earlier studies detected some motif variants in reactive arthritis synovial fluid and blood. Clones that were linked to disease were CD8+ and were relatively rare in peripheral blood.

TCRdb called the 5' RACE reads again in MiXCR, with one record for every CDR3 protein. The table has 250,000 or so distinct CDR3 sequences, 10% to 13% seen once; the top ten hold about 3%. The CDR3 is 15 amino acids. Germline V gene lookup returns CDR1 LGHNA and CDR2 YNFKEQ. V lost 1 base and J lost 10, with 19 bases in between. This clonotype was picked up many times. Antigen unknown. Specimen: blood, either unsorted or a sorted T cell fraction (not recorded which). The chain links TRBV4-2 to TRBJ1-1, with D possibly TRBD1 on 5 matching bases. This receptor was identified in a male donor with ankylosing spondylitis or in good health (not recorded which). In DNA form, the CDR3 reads TGTGCCAGCAGCCAAGGCGGGGCAGGCCCTATGGGAGCTTTCTTT. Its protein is CASSQGGAGPMGAFF.